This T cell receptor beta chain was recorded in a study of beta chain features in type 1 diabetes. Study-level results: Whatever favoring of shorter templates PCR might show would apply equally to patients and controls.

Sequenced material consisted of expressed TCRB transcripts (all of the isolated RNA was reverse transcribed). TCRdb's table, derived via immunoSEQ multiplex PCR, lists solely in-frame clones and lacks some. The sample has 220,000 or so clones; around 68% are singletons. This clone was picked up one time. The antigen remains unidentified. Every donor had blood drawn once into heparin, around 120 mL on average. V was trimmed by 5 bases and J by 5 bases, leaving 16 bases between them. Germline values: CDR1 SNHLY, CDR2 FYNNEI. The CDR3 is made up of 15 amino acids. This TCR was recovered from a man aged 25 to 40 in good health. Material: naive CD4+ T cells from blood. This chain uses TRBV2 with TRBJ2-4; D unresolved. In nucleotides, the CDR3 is TGTGCCAGCAGTAAGACATTTACTAACCAAAACATTCAGTACTTC. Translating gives CASSKTFTNQNIQYF.